The 5 T cell receptor beta chains below were found in one sample sequenced in a study of monozygotic twins with inflammatory bowel disease (dated by TCRdb to 2018 to 2020). The library relied on 5' RACE. Sequenced on an Illumina HiSeq 2500. TCRdb reprocessed the reads and provides one entry for every CDR3 protein sequence; no DNA is given. The sample's table lists a count of 400,000 to 500,000 distinct CDR3 sequences. Roughly 2.5% of the sample rests with the top ten. Sequencing input: blood. These receptor sequences come from a human donor with ulcerative colitis or Crohn's disease, or a healthy co-twin of an affected twin (not recorded which).

This sequence joins TRBV5-1 and TRBJ2-5; TCRdb picks TRBD1, but there is no DNA to check that call. This CDR3 is built from 12 residues. Germline CDR1 is SGHRS and CDR2 is YFSETQ. CDR3 residues: CALGGFQETQYF. The full variable domain, in which reference TRBV5-1 and TRBJ2-5 provide the parts outside the CDR3, is KAGVTQTPRYLIKTRGQQVTLSCSPISGHRSVSWYQQTPGQGLQFLFEYFSETQRNKGNFPGRFSGRQFSNSRSEMNVSTLELGDSALYLCALGGFQETQYFGPGTRLLVL.

V usage is TRBV11-2 and J usage is TRBJ2-5; TCRdb lists TRBD2, though no DNA is available to test this call. The CDR3 is 19 amino acids. Germline assignment: CDR1 SGHAT and CDR2 FQNNGV. The CDR3: CASSLERIAGSPREKTQYF.

This chain connects TRBV5-1 to TRBJ1-2; with no DNA, the TCRdb D assignment of TRBD1 cannot be verified. This CDR3 region has 15 residues. CDR1 is SGHRS, CDR2 YFSETQ, per germline. The CDR3 protein is CASSEEGGSGYGYTF.

The V gene is TRBV25-1, the J gene TRBJ2-1. CDR3 length: 14 amino acids. Germline V lookup: CDR1 MGHDK, CDR2 SYGVNS. The CDR3 here is CASSEYSGYNEQFF. Using reference TRBV25-1 and TRBJ2-1 for the parts outside the CDR3, the full variable domain is EADIYQTPRYLVIGTGKKITLECSQTMGHDKMYWYQQDPGMELHLIHYSYGVNSTEKGDLSSESTVSRIRTEHFPLTLESARPSHTSQYLCASSEYSGYNEQFFGPGTRLTVL.

V gene TRBV5-1 combines with J gene TRBJ1-1. Germline loops: CDR1 SGHRS, CDR2 YFSETQ. This CDR3 contains 15 residues. The CDR3 protein is CASSQTGFENTEAFF.